Shown below are 12 T cell receptor beta chains from a single sample sequenced in a study of CD8+ T cells in alopecia areata. Sequencing relied on a cDNA template that was reverse transcribed from extracted RNA. Profiling relied on immunoSEQ multiplex PCR, and the TCRdb table lists in-frame clones only, not all of them. The sample records roughly 140,000 clones, 40% to 55% being singletons. This specimen consisted of CD4+ T cells sorted from blood, obtained at week 0. The receptors were sampled from a human donor with alopecia areata.

The rearrangement uses TRBV30 and TRBJ1-3, with unresolved D. The CDR3 is 13 amino acids. CDR1 and CDR2 (germline): GTSNPN, SVGIG (reference sequence). V dropped 8 bases and J dropped 1 base, with 12 bases sitting between them. Here the CDR3 DNA reads TGTGCCCACTCACGAGGATCTGGAAACACCATATATTTT. Protein: CAHSRGSGNTIYF.

The chain carries TRBV23-1 and TRBJ2-2; 8 bases agree with TRBD1. TRBV23-1 is an ORF, and what it does is uncertain. This CDR3 comprises 19 residues. Trimming took 4 bases from V and 0 from J; bases not matched to a gene: 13. CDR3 coding DNA: TGCGCCAGCAGTCGCCCGGGACAGGCCGCCCTATCGAACACCGGGGAGCTGTTTTTT. Its translation is CASSRPGQAALSNTGELFF.

This clone appeared once. The J gene is TRBJ2-3, the V gene TRBV29-1; perhaps TRBD2 as D (5 bases). This CDR3 region has 14 residues. V lost 5 bases and J 6 bases, leaving 18 bases between the germline ends. The germline V gene has CDR1 SQVTM and CDR2 ANQGSEA. CDR3 DNA: TGCAGCGTTCGTAGGTCTCTCGGGATGGATACGCAGTATTTT. It encodes CSVRRSLGMDTQYF.

The chain couples TRBV7-9 to TRBJ1-1; 7 positions agree with TRBD1. Germline CDR1 and CDR2: SEHNR and FQNEAQ (reference sequence). The V gene end was trimmed by 6 bases and the J gene end by 1 base; junction bases not matched to a gene: 8. This CDR3 is built from 15 residues. CDR3 amino acids: CASRPTTGPNTEAFF. The CDR3 DNA reads TGTGCCAGCAGACCCACGACAGGGCCGAACACTGAAGCTTTCTTT.

This clone appeared a few times. The V and J genes are TRBV14 and TRBJ2-5; no reliable D call. Per the germline V gene, CDR1 is SGHDN and CDR2 is FVKESK. V lost 1 base, J lost 4 bases, and 4 bases lay in between. The CDR3 is made up of 12 amino acids. CDR3 nucleotide sequence: TGTGCCAGCAGCCAAGCGCGAGAGACCCAGTACTTC. It codes for CASSQARETQYF.

This chain joins TRBV30 and TRBJ2-7; 7 bases are shared with TRBD2. The germline CDR1 and CDR2 sequences are GTSNPN and SVGIG (reference sequence). CDR3 length: 13 amino acids. V dropped 4 bases and J dropped 2; count of bases not matched to a gene: 5. CDR3 in DNA: TGTGCCTGGACTAGCGGACTCACCTACGAGCAGTACTTC. Protein: CAWTSGLTYEQYF.

The chain employs TRBV5-1 and TRBJ2-1; TRBD2 matches at 11 bases. Germline V gene sequence: CDR1 SGHRS, CDR2 YFSETQ. This CDR3 is built from 14 residues. V was pared by 4 bases and J by 5 bases, with 2 bases of the junction left unmatched. The CDR3 DNA is TGCGCCAGCAGCGGTAGCGGGAGGGACAATGAGCAGTTCTTC. Protein sequence: CASSGSGRDNEQFF.

This chain connects TRBV30 to TRBJ2-5; 9 nucleotides match TRBD2. V lost 3 bases and J lost 3; bases outside the gene matches: 5. The germline V gene has CDR1 GTSNPN and CDR2 SVGIG (reference sequence). The CDR3 loop spans 14 amino acids. The CDR3 sequence: CAWSPRLAEETQYF. CDR3 in DNA: TGTGCCTGGAGCCCTAGACTAGCGGAAGAGACCCAGTACTTC.

The J gene is TRBJ1-1, the V gene TRBV30; 8 nucleotides match TRBD1. V lost 3 bases, J lost 1 base, and 1 base stayed unmatched. CDR3 length equals 13 residues. Germline CDR1 and CDR2: GTSNPN and SVGIG (reference sequence). The CDR3, as DNA: TGTGCCTGGAGGGGACAGGCGAACACTGAAGCTTTCTTT. Residues: CAWRGQANTEAFF.

The V call is TRBV6-1, the J call TRBJ1-2, with a weak D call TRBD1 (5 bases). From germline, CDR1 is MNHNS and CDR2 SASEGT. The CDR3 runs 12 residues. Between the trimmed V and J ends, which lost 7 bases and 8 bases, there was a span of 14 bases. This CDR3 is CASTEGVGGYTF. DNA of the CDR3: TGTGCCAGCACCGAAGGGGTGGGCGGCTACACCTTC.

This chain links TRBV7-9 with TRBJ1-1; D gene ambiguous. The V end was cut by 7 bases, the J end by 0 bases, with 9 bases between. CDR3 length: 13 residues. From germline, CDR1 is SEHNR and CDR2 FQNEAQ (reference sequence). CDR3 region: CASNPRVNTEAFF. The CDR3 DNA follows: TGTGCCAGCAACCCCCGGGTGAACACTGAAGCTTTCTTT.

V usage is TRBV29-1 and J usage is TRBJ1-5; tentative D call: TRBD1 (5 bases). This CDR3 is 13 amino acids long. Germline CDR1 and CDR2: SQVTM and ANQGSEA. Trimming removed 5 bases at V and 2 bases at J, with 10 bases between. The CDR3: CSVRDAGNQPQHF. The CDR3 DNA reads as TGCAGCGTTAGGGACGCGGGCAATCAGCCCCAGCATTTT.